The 8 T cell receptor beta chains below come from one sample, sequenced in a study of T cells in Graves' hyperthyroidism and ophthalmopathy. It was RNA transcripts that yielded the amplified TCR beta CDR3 regions. TCR CDR3 regions were first amplified by RT-PCR with HTBI primers. TCRdb processed the multiplex PCR reads anew with MiXCR; each CDR3 protein has one entry. The sample has approximately 530,000 distinct CDR3 sequences, about 20% seen once; the top ten hold roughly 50%. The sequenced sample consisted of blood. The receptors stem from a man aged 35 to 55 with Graves' ophthalmopathy.

This clonotype was counted at least ten times. This chain joins TRBV7-9 and TRBJ1-6, with 8 bases that match TRBD1. After removal of 4 bases from V and 8 bases from J, the junction contained 7 bases not matched to a gene. The CDR3 is 15 amino acids. CDR1 SEHNR and CDR2 FQNEAQ come from the germline V gene (reference sequence). CDR3 loop: CASSSRRQGYSPLHF. For the CDR3, the DNA is TGTGCCAGCAGCTCCCGGAGACAGGGGTATTCACCCCTCCACTTT.

At least ten counts were recorded for this clonotype. The chain recombines TRBV9 with TRBJ2-1; 9 nucleotides line up with TRBD2. The germline CDR1 and CDR2 sequences are SGDLS and YYNGEE. The CDR3 covers 16 residues. Trimming took 0 bases from V and 3 from J; bases not matched to a gene: 4. For the CDR3, the DNA is TGTGCCAGCAGCGTAGGTGCGCGGGGGGGCTACAATGAGCAGTTCTTC. It is translated as CASSVGARGGYNEQFF.

Concerning this clonotype: It may be a read error: a sequence one base away is much more abundant. V and J are TRBV20-1 and TRBJ2-3; D is perhaps TRBD2 (7 bases). This CDR3 contains 15 residues. V was cut by 3 bases and J by 5 bases, with 18 bases left in between. The germline gives CDR1 DFQATT, CDR2 SNEGSKA (reference sequence). CDR3 nucleotides: TGCAGTGCTAGCGGCCGGGGGGCGTCCATAGATACGCAGTATTTT. Translating gives CSASGRGASIDTQYF.

The chain employs TRBV20-1 and TRBJ1-5; D not certain. This CDR3 region has 14 residues. V lost 0 bases and J lost 3, with 9 bases in between. Germline CDR1 is DFQATT and CDR2 is SNEGSKA (reference sequence). The CDR3 sequence: CSARDPQFNQPQHF. DNA of the CDR3: TGCAGTGCTAGAGATCCACAGTTCAATCAGCCCCAGCATTTT.

V usage is TRBV5-6 and J usage is TRBJ2-3; weak D call: TRBD1 (6 bases). V lost 4 bases and J lost 6, with 18 bases in between. Germline assignment: CDR1 SGHDT and CDR2 YYEEEE. CDR3 length: 15 amino acids. The CDR3: CASSPDRIGVDTQYF. In DNA form, the CDR3 reads TGTGCCAGCAGCCCCGACAGGATCGGTGTTGATACGCAGTATTTT.

As regards this clonotype: A much larger clone lies one base from this, so it may be a read error. CDR3 DNA: TGTGCCAGCAGCTTGGACGGGCGCTACGAGCAGTACTTC. As protein: CASSLDGRYEQYF. The chain combines TRBV3-1 with TRBJ2-7; D is undetermined. Germline V CDR1 and CDR2: LGHDT, YNNKEL (reference sequence). CDR3 length: 13 residues. V lost 5 bases and J lost 3, with 11 bases in between.

This clonotype was counted a few times. This chain links TRBV6-1 with TRBJ2-1, with TRBD2 matching 10 bases. The CDR3 loop spans 16 amino acids. The V and J ends lost 6 bases and 2 bases, in that order; junction bases with no gene match: 7. Germline V gives CDR1 MNHNS, CDR2 SASEGT. For the CDR3, the DNA is TGTGCCAGCAGGCCCATAGCGGGAGGCCCCTACAATGAGCAGTTCTTC. Residues: CASRPIAGGPYNEQFF.

This clonotype showed up just a few times. The chain combines TRBV28 with TRBJ1-1, with D possibly matching TRBD1 (5 bases). The CDR3 runs to 11 residues. V gave up 7 bases and J gave up 4 bases, with 7 bases separating them. The germline V gene has CDR1 MDHEN and CDR2 SYDVKM. CDR3: CASTGTTEAFF. DNA for the CDR3: TGTGCCAGCACCGGGACCACTGAAGCTTTCTTT.